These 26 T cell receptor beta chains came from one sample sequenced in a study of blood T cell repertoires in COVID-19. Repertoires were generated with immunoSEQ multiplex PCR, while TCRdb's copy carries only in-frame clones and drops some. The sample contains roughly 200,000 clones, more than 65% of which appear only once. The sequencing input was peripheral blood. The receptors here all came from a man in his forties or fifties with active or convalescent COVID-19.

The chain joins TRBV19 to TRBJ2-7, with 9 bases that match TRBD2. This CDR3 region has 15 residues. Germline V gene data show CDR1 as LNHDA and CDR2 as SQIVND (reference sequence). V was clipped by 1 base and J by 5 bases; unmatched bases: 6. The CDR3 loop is CASSIGLAGNDEQYF. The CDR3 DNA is TGTGCCAGTAGTATAGGCCTAGCGGGGAACGACGAGCAGTACTTC.

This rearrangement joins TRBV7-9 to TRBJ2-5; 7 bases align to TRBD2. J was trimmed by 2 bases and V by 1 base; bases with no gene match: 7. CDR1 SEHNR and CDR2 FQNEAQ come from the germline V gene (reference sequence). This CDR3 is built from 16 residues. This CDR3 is CASSLVAGPAQETQYF. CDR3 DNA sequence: TGTGCCAGCAGCTTAGTAGCGGGCCCGGCACAAGAGACCCAGTACTTC.

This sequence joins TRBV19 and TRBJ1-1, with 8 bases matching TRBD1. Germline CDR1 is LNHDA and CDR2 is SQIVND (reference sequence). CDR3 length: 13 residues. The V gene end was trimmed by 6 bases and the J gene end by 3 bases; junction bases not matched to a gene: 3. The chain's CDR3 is CASSQGADTEAFF. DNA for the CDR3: TGTGCCAGTAGCCAGGGGGCCGACACTGAAGCTTTCTTT.

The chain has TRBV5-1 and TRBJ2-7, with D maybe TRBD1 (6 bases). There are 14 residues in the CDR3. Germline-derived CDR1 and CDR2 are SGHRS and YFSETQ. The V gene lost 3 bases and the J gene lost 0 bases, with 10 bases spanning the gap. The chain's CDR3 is CASSWDISSYEQYF. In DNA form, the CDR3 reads TGCGCCAGCAGCTGGGACATCAGCTCCTACGAGCAGTACTTC.

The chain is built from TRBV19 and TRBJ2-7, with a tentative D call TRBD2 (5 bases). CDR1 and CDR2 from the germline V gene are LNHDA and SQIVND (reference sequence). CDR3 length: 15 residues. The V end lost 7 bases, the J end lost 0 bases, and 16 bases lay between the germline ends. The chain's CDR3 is CASTSGLGSSYEQYF. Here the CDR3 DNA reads TGTGCCAGTACCAGTGGACTGGGGAGCTCCTACGAGCAGTACTTC.

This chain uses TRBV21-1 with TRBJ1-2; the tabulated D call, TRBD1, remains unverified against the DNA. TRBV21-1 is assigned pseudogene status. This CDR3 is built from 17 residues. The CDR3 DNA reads TGTGCCAGCAGCAAGGCAGGGTGGAAGTCCGCTAACTATGGCTACACCTTC. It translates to CASSKAGWKSANYGYTF.

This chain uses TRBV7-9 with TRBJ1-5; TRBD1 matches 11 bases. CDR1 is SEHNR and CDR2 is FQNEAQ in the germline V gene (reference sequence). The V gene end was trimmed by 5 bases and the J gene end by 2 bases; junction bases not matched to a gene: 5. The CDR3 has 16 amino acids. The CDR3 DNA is TGTGCCAGCAGCCCACGGACAGGGGGCGGCAATCAGCCCCAGCATTTT. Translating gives CASSPRTGGGNQPQHF.

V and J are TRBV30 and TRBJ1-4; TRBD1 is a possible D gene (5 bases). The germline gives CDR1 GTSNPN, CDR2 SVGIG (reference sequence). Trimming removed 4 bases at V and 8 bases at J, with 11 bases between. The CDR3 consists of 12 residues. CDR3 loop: CAWNMGREKLFF. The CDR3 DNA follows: TGTGCCTGGAACATGGGGCGGGAAAAACTGTTTTTT.

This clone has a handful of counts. This CDR3 reads CATSRRDNYGYTF. The CDR3 coding sequence is TGTGCCACCAGCAGGCGGGATAACTATGGCTACACCTTC. The chain uses TRBV15 and TRBJ1-2; no reliable D call. The CDR3 runs to 13 residues. The V end was cut by 3 bases, the J end by 1 base, with 6 bases between. CDR1 is LNHNV, CDR2 YYDKDF, per germline (reference sequence).

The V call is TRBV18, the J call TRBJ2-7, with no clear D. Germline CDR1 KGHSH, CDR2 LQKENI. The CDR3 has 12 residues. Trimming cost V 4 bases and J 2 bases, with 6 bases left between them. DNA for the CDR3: TGTGCCAGCTCACTTCAGGCCTACGAGCAGTACTTC. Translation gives CASSLQAYEQYF.

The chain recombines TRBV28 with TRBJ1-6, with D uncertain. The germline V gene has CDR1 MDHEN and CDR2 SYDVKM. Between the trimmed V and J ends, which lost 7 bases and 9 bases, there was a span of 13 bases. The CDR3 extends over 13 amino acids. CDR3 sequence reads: CASNNVGSSPLHF. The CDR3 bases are TGTGCCAGCAATAATGTTGGGAGTTCACCCCTCCACTTT. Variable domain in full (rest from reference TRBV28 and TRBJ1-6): DVKVTQSSRYLVKRTGEKVFLECVQDMDHENMFWYRQDPGLGLRLIYFSYDVKMKEKGDIPEGYSVSREKKERFSLILESASTNQTSMYLCASNNVGSSPLHFGNGTRLTVT.

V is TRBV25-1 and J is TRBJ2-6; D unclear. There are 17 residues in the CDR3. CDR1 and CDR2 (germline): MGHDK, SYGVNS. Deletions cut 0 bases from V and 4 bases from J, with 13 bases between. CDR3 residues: CASSEYSMRWGANVLTF. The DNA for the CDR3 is TGTGCCAGCAGTGAATATTCCATGAGGTGGGGGGCCAACGTCCTGACTTTC.

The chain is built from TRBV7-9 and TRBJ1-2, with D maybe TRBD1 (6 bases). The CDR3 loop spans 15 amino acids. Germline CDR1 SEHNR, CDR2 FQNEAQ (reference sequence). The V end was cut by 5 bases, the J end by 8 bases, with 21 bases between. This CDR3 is CASSRDRSGYAGYTF. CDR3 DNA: TGTGCCAGCAGCCGAGACAGGTCTGGTTATGCGGGCTACACCTTC.

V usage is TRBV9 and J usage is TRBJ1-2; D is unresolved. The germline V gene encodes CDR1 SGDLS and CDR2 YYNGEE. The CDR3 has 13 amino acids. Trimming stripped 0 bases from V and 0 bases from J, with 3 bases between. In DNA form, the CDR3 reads TGTGCCAGCAGCGTAGATACTAACTATGGCTACACCTTC. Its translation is CASSVDTNYGYTF.

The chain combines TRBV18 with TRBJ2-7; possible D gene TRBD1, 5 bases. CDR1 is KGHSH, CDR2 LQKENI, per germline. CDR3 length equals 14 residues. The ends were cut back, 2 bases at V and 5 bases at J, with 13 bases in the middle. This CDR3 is CASSPGREYDEQYF. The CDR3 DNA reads TGTGCCAGCTCACCAGGCAGGGAATACGACGAGCAGTACTTC.

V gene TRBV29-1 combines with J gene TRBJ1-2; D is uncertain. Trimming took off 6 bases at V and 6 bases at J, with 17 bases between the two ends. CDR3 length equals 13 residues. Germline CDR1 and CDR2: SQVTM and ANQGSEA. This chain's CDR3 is CSVFFRVRDGYTF. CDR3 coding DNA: TGCAGCGTCTTTTTTCGTGTGCGGGATGGCTACACCTTC.

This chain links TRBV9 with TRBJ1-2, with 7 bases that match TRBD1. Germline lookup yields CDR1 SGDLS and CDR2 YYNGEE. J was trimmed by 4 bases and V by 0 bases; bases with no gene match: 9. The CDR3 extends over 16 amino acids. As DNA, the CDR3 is TGTGCCAGCAGCGTAGGAGGGACAGCCGGGCTCTATGGCTACACCTTC. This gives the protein CASSVGGTAGLYGYTF.

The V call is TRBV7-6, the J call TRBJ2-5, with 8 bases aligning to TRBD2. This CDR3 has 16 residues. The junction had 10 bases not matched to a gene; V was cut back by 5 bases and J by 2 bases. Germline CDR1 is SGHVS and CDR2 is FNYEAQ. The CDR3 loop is CASSLGVAGRQETQYF. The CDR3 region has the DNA TGTGCCAGCAGCCTCGGGGTAGCGGGGCGTCAAGAGACCCAGTACTTC. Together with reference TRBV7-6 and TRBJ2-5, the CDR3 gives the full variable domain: GAGVSQSPRYKVTKRGQDVALRCDPISGHVSLYWYRQALGQGPEFLTYFNYEAQQDKSGLPNDRFSAERPEGSISTLTIQRTEQRDSAMYRCASSLGVAGRQETQYFGPGTRLLVL.

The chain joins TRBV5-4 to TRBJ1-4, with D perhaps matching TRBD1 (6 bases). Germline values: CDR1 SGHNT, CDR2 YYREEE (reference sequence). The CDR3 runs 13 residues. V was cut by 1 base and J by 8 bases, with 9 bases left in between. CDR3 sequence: CASSLFRGEKLFF. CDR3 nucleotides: TGTGCCAGCAGCTTGTTCAGGGGAGAAAAACTGTTTTTT. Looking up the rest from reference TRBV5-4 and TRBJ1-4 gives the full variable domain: ETGVTQSPTHLIKTRGQQVTLRCSSQSGHNTVSWYQQALGQGPQFIFQYYREEENGRGNFPPRFSGLQFPNYSSELNVNALELDDSALYLCASSLFRGEKLFFGSGTQLSVL.

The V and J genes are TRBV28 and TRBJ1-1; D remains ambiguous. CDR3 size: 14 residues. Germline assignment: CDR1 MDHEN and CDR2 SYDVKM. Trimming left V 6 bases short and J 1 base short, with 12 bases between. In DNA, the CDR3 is TGTGCCAGCAGCCTGTGGTCAGGGAACACTGAAGCTTTCTTT. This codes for CASSLWSGNTEAFF. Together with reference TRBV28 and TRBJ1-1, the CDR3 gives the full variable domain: DVKVTQSSRYLVKRTGEKVFLECVQDMDHENMFWYRQDPGLGLRLIYFSYDVKMKEKGDIPEGYSVSREKKERFSLILESASTNQTSMYLCASSLWSGNTEAFFGQGTRLTVV.

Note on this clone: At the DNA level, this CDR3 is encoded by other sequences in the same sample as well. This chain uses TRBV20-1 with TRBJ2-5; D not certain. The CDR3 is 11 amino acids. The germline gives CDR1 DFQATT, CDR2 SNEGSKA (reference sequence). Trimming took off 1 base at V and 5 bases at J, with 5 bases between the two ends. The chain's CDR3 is CSARGRETQYF. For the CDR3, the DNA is TGCAGTGCTAGAGGTCGGGAGACCCAGTACTTC.

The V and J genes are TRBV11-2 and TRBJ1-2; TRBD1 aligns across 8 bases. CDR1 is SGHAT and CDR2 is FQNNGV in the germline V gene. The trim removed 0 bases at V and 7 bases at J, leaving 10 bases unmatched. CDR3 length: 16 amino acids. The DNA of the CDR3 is TGTGCCAGCAGCTTAGAAAGTCCAGGGGGCTTTGGTGGCTACACCTTC. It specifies CASSLESPGGFGGYTF.

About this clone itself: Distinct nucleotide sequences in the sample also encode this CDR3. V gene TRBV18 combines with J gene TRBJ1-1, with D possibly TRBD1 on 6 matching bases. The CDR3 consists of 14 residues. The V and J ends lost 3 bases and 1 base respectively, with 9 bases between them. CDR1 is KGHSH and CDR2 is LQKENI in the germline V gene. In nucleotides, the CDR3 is TGTGCCAGCTCACCGACAGGTGGGAACACTGAAGCTTTCTTT. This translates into CASSPTGGNTEAFF. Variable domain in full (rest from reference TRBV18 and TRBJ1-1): NAGVMQNPRHLVRRRGQEARLRCSPMKGHSHVYWYRQLPEEGLKFMVYLQKENIIDESGMPKERFSAEFPKEGPSILRIQQVVRGDSAAYFCASSPTGGNTEAFFGQGTRLTVV.

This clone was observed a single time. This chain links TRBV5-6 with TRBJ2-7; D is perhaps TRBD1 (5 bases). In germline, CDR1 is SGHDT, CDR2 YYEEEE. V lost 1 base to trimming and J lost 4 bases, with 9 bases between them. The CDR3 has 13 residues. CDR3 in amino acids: CASSLPQDYEQYF. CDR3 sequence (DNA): TGTGCCAGCAGCTTGCCACAGGATTACGAGCAGTACTTC.

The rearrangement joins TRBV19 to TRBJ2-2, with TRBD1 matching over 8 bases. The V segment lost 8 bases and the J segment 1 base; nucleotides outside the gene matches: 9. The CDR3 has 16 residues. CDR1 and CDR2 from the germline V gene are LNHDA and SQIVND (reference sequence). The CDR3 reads CASQGRGRGNTGELFF. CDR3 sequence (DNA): TGTGCCAGTCAAGGCAGGGGGCGCGGGAACACCGGGGAGCTGTTTTTT.

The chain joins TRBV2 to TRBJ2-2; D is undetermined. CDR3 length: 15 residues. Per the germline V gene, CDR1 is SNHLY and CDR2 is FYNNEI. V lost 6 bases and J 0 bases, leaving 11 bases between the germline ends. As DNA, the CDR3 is TGTGCCAGCAGCGGCTCCCGGGCGAACACCGGGGAGCTGTTTTTT. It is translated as CASSGSRANTGELFF.